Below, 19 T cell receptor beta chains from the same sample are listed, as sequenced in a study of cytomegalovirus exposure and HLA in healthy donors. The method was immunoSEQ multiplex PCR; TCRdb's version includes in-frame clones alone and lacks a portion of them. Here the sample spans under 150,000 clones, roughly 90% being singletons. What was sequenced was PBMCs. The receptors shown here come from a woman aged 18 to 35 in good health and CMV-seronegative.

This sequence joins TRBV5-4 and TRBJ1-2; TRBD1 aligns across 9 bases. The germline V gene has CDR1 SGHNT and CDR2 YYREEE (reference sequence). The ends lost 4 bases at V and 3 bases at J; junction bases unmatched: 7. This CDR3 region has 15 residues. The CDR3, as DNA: TGTGCCAGCAGCCGATTGACAGGGGGGCACTATGGCTACACCTTC. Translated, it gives CASSRLTGGHYGYTF.

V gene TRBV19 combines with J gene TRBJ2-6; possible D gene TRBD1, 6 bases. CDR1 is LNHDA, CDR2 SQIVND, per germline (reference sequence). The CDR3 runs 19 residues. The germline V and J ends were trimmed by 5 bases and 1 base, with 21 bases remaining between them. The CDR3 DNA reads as TGTGCCAGTAGTGGTCCCTACAGGGATAGAGGGTCTGGGGCCAACGTCCTGACTTTC. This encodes CASSGPYRDRGSGANVLTF.

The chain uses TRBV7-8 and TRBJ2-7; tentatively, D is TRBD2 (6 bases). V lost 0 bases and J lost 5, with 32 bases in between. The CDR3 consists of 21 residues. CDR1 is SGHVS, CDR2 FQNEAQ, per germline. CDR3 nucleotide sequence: TGTGCCAGCAGCTTAGCGGCCCAGAGCCGAAATCTAGCGACCGGGTCGCACGAGCAGTACTTC. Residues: CASSLAAQSRNLATGSHEQYF.

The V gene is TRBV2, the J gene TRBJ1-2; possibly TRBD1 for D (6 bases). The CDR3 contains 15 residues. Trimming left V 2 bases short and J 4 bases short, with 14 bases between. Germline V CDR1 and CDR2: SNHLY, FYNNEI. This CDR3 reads CASSESGGAVYGYTF. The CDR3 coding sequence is TGTGCCAGCAGTGAATCTGGGGGGGCCGTCTATGGCTACACCTTC.

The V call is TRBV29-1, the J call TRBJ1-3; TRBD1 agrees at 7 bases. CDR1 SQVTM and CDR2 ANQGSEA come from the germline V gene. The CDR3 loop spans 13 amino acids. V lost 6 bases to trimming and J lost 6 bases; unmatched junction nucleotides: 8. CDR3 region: CSVARDSTNTIYF. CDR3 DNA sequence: TGCAGCGTGGCCCGGGACAGCACAAACACCATATATTTT.

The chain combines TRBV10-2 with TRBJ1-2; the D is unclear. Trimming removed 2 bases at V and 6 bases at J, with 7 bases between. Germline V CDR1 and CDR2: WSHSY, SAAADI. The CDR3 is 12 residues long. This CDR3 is CASSERRHGYTF. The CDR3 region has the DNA TGCGCCAGCAGTGAGAGGAGGCATGGCTACACCTTC.

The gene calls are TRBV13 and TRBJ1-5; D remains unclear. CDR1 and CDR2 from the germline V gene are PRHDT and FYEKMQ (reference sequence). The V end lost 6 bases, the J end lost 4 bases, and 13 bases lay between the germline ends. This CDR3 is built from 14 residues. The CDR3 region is CASRRGGPNQPQHF. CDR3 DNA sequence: TGTGCCAGCAGGCGCGGCGGGCCTAATCAGCCCCAGCATTTT.

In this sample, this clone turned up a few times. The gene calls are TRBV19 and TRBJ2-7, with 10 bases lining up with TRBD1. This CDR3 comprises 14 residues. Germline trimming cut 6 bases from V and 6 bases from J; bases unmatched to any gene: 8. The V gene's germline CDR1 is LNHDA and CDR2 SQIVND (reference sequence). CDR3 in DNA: TGTGCCAGTAGCCTTGACAGGGGGCTTGGCGAGCAGTACTTC. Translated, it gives CASSLDRGLGEQYF.

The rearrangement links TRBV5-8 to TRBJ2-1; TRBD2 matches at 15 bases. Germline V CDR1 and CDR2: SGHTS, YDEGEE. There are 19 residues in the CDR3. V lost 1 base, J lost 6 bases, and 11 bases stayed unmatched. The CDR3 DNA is TGTGCCAGCAGCTTGTGGTCGGGACTAGCGGGAGGAAGGGGCAATGAGCAGTTCTTC. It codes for CASSLWSGLAGGRGNEQFF. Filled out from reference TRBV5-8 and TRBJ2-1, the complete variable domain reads EAGVTQSPTHLIKTRGQQATLRCSPISGHTSVYWYQQALGLGLQFLLWYDEGEERNRGNFPPRFSGRQFPNYSSELNVNALELEDSALYLCASSLWSGLAGGRGNEQFFGPGTRLTVL.

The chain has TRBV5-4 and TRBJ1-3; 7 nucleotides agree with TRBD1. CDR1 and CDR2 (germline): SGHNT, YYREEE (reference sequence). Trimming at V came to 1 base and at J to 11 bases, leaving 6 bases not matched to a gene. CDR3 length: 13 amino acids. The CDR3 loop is CASSLQGTGAIYF. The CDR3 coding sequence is TGTGCCAGCAGCTTGCAGGGAACAGGGGCCATATATTTT.

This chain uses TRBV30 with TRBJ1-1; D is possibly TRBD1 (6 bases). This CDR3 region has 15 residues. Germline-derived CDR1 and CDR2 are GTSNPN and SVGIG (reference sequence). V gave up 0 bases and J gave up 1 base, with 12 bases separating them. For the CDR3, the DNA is TGTGCCTGGAGTGTAGGGGTCAGGGGGAACACTGAAGCTTTCTTT. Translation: CAWSVGVRGNTEAFF.

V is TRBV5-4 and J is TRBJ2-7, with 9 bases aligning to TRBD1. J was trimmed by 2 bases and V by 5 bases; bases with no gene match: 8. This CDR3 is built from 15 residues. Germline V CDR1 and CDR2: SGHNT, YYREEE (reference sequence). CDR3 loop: CASSRGTGITYEQYF. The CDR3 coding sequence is TGTGCCAGCAGTCGTGGGACAGGGATTACCTACGAGCAGTACTTC.

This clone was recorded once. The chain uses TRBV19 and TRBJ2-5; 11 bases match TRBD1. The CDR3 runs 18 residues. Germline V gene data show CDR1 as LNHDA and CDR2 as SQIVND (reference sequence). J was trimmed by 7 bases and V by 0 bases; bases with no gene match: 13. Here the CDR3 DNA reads TGTGCCAGTAGTATAGATCCGCCGGGACAGGGGGTTCGGGGGACCCAGTACTTC. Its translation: CASSIDPPGQGVRGTQYF.

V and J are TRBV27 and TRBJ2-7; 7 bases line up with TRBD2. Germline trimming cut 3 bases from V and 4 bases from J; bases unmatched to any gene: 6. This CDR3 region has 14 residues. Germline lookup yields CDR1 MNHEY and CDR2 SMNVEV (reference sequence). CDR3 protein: CASSFFRGSYEQYF. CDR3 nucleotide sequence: TGTGCCAGCAGTTTTTTTCGCGGGAGTTACGAGCAGTACTTC.

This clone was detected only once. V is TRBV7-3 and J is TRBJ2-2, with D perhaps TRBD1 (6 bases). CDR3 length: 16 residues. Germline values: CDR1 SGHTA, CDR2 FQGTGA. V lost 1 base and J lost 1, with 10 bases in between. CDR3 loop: CASSLIGGQNTGELFF. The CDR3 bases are TGTGCCAGCAGCTTAATTGGGGGACAGAACACCGGGGAGCTGTTTTTT.

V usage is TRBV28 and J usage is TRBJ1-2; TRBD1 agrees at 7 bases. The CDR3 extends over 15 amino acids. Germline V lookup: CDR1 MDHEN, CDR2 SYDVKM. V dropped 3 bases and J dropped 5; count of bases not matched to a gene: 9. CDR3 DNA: TGTGCCAGCAGTTTCCGGGACAGCCTGAGTTATGGCTACACCTTC. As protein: CASSFRDSLSYGYTF.

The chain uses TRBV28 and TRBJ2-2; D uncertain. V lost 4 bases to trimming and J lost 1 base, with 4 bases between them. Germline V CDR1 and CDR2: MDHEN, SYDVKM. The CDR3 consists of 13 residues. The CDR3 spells CASSSGNTGELFF. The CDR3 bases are TGTGCCAGCAGTTCAGGGAACACCGGGGAGCTGTTTTTT.

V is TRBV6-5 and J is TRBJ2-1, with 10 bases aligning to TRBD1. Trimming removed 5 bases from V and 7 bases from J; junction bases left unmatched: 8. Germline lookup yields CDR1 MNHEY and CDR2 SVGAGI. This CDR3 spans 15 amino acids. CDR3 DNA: TGTGCCAGCAGTCAGCCGGGACAGGGGCTAAATGAGCAGTTCTTC. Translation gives CASSQPGQGLNEQFF.

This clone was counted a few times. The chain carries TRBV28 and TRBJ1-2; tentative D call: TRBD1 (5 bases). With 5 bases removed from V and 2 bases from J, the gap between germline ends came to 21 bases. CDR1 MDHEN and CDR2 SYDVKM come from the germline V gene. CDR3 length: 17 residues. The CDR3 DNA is TGTGCCAGCAGTACCCCCCGGTTTGGGGACTTAAACTATGGCTACACCTTC. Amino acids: CASSTPRFGDLNYGYTF.